This T cell receptor (beta chain) was captured by sequencing in a study of CD8+ T cells in alopecia areata. This clone was seen a single time. RNA, once extracted, was reverse transcribed into cDNA for use as the sequencing template. Repertoires were generated with immunoSEQ multiplex PCR, while TCRdb's copy carries only in-frame clones and drops some. The sample carries 200,000 or so clones, about 60% recorded once. The origin of this receptor is a human donor with alopecia areata. The sample here was CD4+ T cells sorted from blood, taken at week 0.

This CDR3 reads CASSVPGTSGQLAINTGELFF. DNA of the CDR3: TGTGCCAGCAGCGTCCCCGGGACTAGCGGCCAATTAGCGATTAACACCGGGGAGCTGTTTTTT. The chain links TRBV9 to TRBJ2-2, with 11 nucleotides matching TRBD2. From germline, CDR1 is SGDLS and CDR2 YYNGEE. The V and J ends lost 2 bases and 2 bases, in that order; junction bases with no gene match: 17. The CDR3 is made up of 21 amino acids. The full variable domain, rest sourced from reference TRBV9 and TRBJ2-2, is DSGVTQTPKHLITATGQRVTLRCSPRSGDLSVYWYQQSLDQGLQFLIQYYNGEERAKGNILERFSAQQFPDLHSELNLSSLELGDSALYFCASSVPGTSGQLAINTGELFFGEGSRLTVL.